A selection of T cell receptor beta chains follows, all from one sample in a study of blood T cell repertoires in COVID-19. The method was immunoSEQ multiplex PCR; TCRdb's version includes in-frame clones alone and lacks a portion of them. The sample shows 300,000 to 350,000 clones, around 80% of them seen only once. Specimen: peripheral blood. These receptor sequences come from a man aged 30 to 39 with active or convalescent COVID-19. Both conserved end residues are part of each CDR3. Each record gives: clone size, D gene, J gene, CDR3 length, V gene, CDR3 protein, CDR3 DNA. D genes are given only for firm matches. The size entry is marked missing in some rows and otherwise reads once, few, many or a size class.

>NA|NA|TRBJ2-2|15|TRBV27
CASSYSDWNTGELFF
TGTGCCAGCAGTTACTCGGACTGGAACACCGGGGAGCTGTTTTTT
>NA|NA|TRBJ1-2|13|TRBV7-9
CASSSGLSGGYTF
TGTGCCAGCAGCTCCGGACTTTCCGGGGGCTACACCTTC
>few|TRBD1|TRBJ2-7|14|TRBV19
CASSRGTGAGEQYF
TGTGCCAGTAGTAGGGGGACAGGGGCCGGCGAGCAGTACTTC
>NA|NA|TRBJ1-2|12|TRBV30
CAWSATGYGYTF
TGTGCCTGGAGTGCGACGGGGTATGGCTACACCTTC
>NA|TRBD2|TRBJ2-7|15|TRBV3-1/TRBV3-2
CASSHTSGSSYEQYF
TGTGCCAGCAGCCATACTAGCGGGAGTTCCTACGAGCAGTACTTC
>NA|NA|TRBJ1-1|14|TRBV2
CASMGLGVNTEAFF
TGTGCCAGCATGGGGTTAGGGGTTAACACTGAAGCTTTCTTT
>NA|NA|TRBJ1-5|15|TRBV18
CASSPRTDSNQPQHF
TGTGCCAGCTCACCAAGGACAGATAGCAATCAGCCCCAGCATTTT
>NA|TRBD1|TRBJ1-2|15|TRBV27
CASSLYPTQGKGYTF
TGTGCCAGCAGTTTATATCCCACACAGGGGAAAGGCTACACCTTC
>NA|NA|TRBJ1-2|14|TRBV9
CASSVATENYGYTF
TGTGCCAGCAGCGTAGCTACAGAAAACTATGGCTACACCTTC
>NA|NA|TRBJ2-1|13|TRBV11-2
CATQPEPEIEQFF
TGTGCCACTCAACCGGAGCCAGAGATTGAGCAGTTCTTC
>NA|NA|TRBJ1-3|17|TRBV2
CASSEWMAGTPGNTIYF
TGTGCCAGCAGTGAATGGATGGCAGGGACACCTGGAAACACCATATATTTT
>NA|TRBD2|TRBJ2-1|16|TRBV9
CASSREGGGARNEQFF
TGTGCCAGCAGCCGTGAAGGCGGGGGGGCCCGAAATGAGCAGTTCTTC
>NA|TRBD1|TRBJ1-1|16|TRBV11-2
CASSLDGGAGGEKAFF
TGTGCCAGCAGCTTAGATGGTGGGGCAGGGGGCGAGAAAGCTTTCTTT
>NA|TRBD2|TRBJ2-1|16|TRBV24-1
CATSDPTSGGFNEQFF
TGTGCCACCAGTGATCCGACTAGCGGGGGGTTCAATGAGCAGTTCTTC
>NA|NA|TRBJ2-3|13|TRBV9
CASSGGEAYTQYF
TGTGCCAGCAGCGGTGGAGAGGCCTATACGCAGTATTTT
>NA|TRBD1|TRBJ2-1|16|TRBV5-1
CASSFRTGSTGNEQFF
TGCGCCAGCAGCTTTAGGACAGGTTCGACGGGGAATGAGCAGTTCTTC
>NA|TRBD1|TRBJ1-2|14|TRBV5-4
CASSLGQGNNGYTF
TGTGCCAGCAGCTTGGGACAGGGTAATAATGGCTACACCTTC
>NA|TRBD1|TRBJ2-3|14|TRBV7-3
CASSSGQRTDTQYF
TGTGCCAGCAGCTCGGGACAGCGCACAGATACGCAGTATTTT
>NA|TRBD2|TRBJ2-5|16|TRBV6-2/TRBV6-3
CASSSGLAGRQETQYF
TGTGCCAGCAGTTCGGGACTAGCGGGTCGTCAAGAGACCCAGTACTTC